This T cell receptor (beta chain) emerged from a study of T cell changes during pregnancy in multiple sclerosis. Sequencing used immunoSEQ multiplex PCR; TCRdb keeps in-frame clones, though not all of them. Seen here are more than 70,000 clones, 91% observed once, and the top ten hold 0.85% to 0.95%. The CDR3 is 13 amino acids. The V gene end was trimmed by 4 bases and the J gene end by 4 bases; junction bases not matched to a gene: 2. Germline CDR1 and CDR2: SGHRS and YFSETQ. The sequences come from peripheral blood, collected before pregnancy. The origin of this receptor is a female donor with multiple sclerosis, enrolled in a pregnancy study. The V and J genes are TRBV5-1 and TRBJ2-1, with 7 bases aligning to TRBD1. Here the CDR3 reads CASSLGQYNEQFF. The CDR3 DNA sequence: TGCGCCAGCAGCCTGGGACAGTACAATGAGCAGTTCTTC.